The entry below gives a single T cell receptor beta chain sequence along with its context. The data were obtained in a study of early T cells in non-severe SARS-CoV-2 infection. Across the study: The sequenced material was bulk RNA from unsorted whole blood, and its chains were unpaired.

The TCR library protocol was used to attach unique molecular identifiers. These identifiers were attached to individual cDNA molecules. Using its own MiXCR run on the 5' RACE reads, TCRdb lists one record per CDR3 protein. This table holds about 64,000 distinct CDR3 sequences, around 12% found once. Germline assignment: CDR1 SEHNR and CDR2 FQNEAQ (reference sequence). The germline V and J ends were trimmed by 7 bases and 3 bases, with 15 bases remaining between them. This CDR3 has 14 amino acids. Sequencing input: whole blood. The TCR sequence derives from an adult who was a healthcare worker with PCR-confirmed SARS-CoV-2 infection or an uninfected control (not recorded which). V is TRBV7-9 and J is TRBJ1-1, with D hard to call. CDR3 region: CASTPSVGDTEAFF. For the CDR3, the DNA is TGTGCCAGCACCCCAAGCGTCGGGGACACTGAAGCTTTCTTT.